This section outlines one T cell receptor (beta chain) sequence together with its context. Its cognate antigen is unknown. The entry originates in a study of shared clonotypes between healthy human individuals. The CDR3 is 11 amino acids. The V gene lost 3 bases and the J gene lost 6 bases, with 5 bases spanning the gap. Germline V lookup: CDR1 MNHNS, CDR2 SASEGT. Measured with immunoSEQ multiplex PCR; TCRdb has only the in-frame clones, and not every one. The sample includes under 1,100,000 clones, 60% to 80% of them seen just once. Study findings and constraints: Sequencing depth was expected to influence donor clonotype sharing. When naive CD4 clonotypes were compared across several donors, around 4.6% were shared.

CD4+ cell separation produced CD45RA+ naive and CD45RA-negative memory subsets. Sequenced sample: memory CD4+ T cells sorted from blood. Subset denoted: CD45RA-negative fraction. The V gene is TRBV6-1, the J gene TRBJ1-2, with D unclear. The TCR was taken from a man aged 18 to 29 in good health. Here the CDR3 reads CASSDGDGYTF. The CDR3 DNA sequence: TGTGCCAGCAGTGATGGAGATGGCTACACCTTC.